The rows below give T cell receptor beta chains drawn from one sample of a study of shared clonotypes between healthy human individuals. TCRdb's copy holds only in-frame clones and misses some; the assay was immunoSEQ multiplex PCR. The sample consists of 2 million to 2.5 million clones, around 95% of them appearing once. Sequencing input: naive CD4+ T cells sorted from blood. Receptors were obtained from a man in his late teens or twenties in good health. Each CDR3 is given with its conserved first and last residue. The order of the fields is J gene, D gene, V gene, CDR3 length, clone size, CDR3 protein, CDR3 DNA. A D gene is named only where the DNA matches it firmly. The size entry is marked missing in some rows and otherwise reads once, few, many or a size class.

TRBJ2-2,.,TRBV10-3,13,.,CAISELYLGELFF,TGTGCCATCAGTGAGTTGTACCTGGGGGAGCTGTTTTTT
TRBJ2-7,.,TRBV11-3,15,once,CASSPGLVPSTEQYF,TGTGCCAGCAGCCCCGGATTGGTTCCCTCTACCGAGCAGTACTTC
TRBJ2-3,.,TRBV2,14,once,CASSERLRTDTQYF,TGTGCCAGCAGTGAAAGGCTAAGGACAGATACGCAGTATTTT
TRBJ2-1,TRBD2,TRBV10-3,15,.,CAIRRGETSSHEQFF,TGTGCCATCAGAAGAGGCGAGACTAGCTCACATGAGCAGTTCTTC
TRBJ1-1,.,TRBV6-5,12,once,CASGNLNTEAFF,TGTGCCAGCGGGAATCTGAACACTGAAGCTTTCTTT
TRBJ2-1,.,TRBV30,18,.,CAWPPLPEILSPINEQFF,TGTGCCTGGCCGCCGCTCCCCGAGATTCTATCGCCGATCAATGAGCAGTTCTTC
TRBJ1-2,.,TRBV7-2,13,.,CASSPPSYYGYTF,TGTGCCAGCAGCCCCCCGTCGTACTATGGCTACACCTTC
TRBJ2-5,TRBD2,TRBV28,15,.,CASSLTSGGRETQYF,TGTGCCAGCAGTCTCACTAGCGGGGGGCGGGAGACCCAGTACTTC
TRBJ2-3,.,TRBV7-2,17,once,CASSLDLITGRTDTQYF,TGTGCCAGCAGCTTAGATCTTATAACAGGGAGAACAGATACGCAGTATTTT
TRBJ2-3,.,TRBV7-8,11,.,CASSLTDTQYF,TGTGCCAGCAGCTTAACAGATACGCAGTATTTT
TRBJ2-3,TRBD2,TRBV5-1,15,.,CASSIGTSVVDTQYF,TGCGCCAGCAGCATAGGGACTAGCGTTGTAGATACGCAGTATTTT
TRBJ2-3,.,TRBV2,10,.,CASTLDTQYF,TGTGCCAGCACTTTGGATACGCAGTATTTT
TRBJ2-3,TRBD2,TRBV6-6,15,.,CASSYGGGLTDTQYF,TGTGCCAGCAGCTACGGGGGGGGGCTAACAGATACGCAGTATTTT
TRBJ2-3,TRBD1,TRBV19,15,.,CASNPGQGITDTQYF,TGTGCCAGTAATCCGGGACAGGGAATCACAGATACGCAGTATTTT
TRBJ2-2,.,TRBV9,17,.,CASRSFPGSPYTGELFF,TGTGCCAGCAGATCTTTCCCAGGGTCCCCTTACACCGGGGAGCTGTTTTTT
TRBJ1-4,.,TRBV5-1,14,.,CASSLAEGYEKLFF,TGCGCCAGCAGCTTGGCGGAGGGTTATGAAAAACTGTTTTTT
TRBJ2-1,TRBD2,TRBV5-4,16,.,CASSLGGLAVYNEQFF,TGTGCCAGCAGCTTGGGGGGACTAGCGGTCTACAATGAGCAGTTCTTC
TRBJ1-2,TRBD1,TRBV4-1,15,.,CASSRSSQGNYGYTF,TGCGCCAGCAGCCGATCATCACAGGGGAACTATGGCTACACCTTC
TRBJ1-4,.,TRBV30,15,once,CAWSTMGGQDEKLFF,TGTGCCTGGAGTACAATGGGGGGGCAAGACGAAAAACTGTTTTTT
TRBJ2-7,TRBD2,TRBV12-5,15,.,CASGPFSGTSSEQYF,TGTGCTAGTGGTCCATTCTCCGGGACTAGCTCCGAGCAGTACTTC
TRBJ1-1,.,TRBV28,11,.,CASSLPTEAFF,TGTGCCAGCAGTTTACCCACTGAAGCTTTCTTT
TRBJ2-1,TRBD2,TRBV29-1,14,.,CSVGAGLASNEQFF,TGCAGCGTTGGAGCGGGACTTGCCTCCAATGAGCAGTTCTTC
TRBJ2-7,.,TRBV18,12,.,CASSDTSYEQYF,TGTGCCAGCTCAGATACCTCCTACGAGCAGTACTTC
TRBJ1-1,.,TRBV7-6,15,.,CASSLGGGAGTEAFF,TGTGCCAGCAGCTTAGGCGGAGGGGCCGGCACTGAAGCTTTCTTT
TRBJ1-2,.,TRBV5-1,14,.,CASSRGLEDYGYTF,TGCGCCAGCAGTCGGGGTCTGGAAGACTATGGCTACACCTTC
TRBJ1-6,.,TRBV11-2,14,.,CASSPIRENSPLHF,TGTGCCAGCAGCCCGATCAGGGAGAATTCACCCCTCCACTTT
TRBJ2-2,.,TRBV5-1,14,.,CASRVGSNTGELFF,TGCGCCAGCAGGGTCGGTTCGAACACCGGGGAGCTGTTTTTT
TRBJ2-5,.,TRBV25-1,11,.,CASSDPRTQYF,TGTGCCAGCAGTGACCCGAGGACCCAGTACTTC
TRBJ1-4,.,TRBV7-9,13,.,CASGRTANEKLFF,TGTGCCAGCGGGAGGACGGCTAATGAAAAACTGTTTTTT
TRBJ1-1,.,TRBV6-5,13,.,CASSQPGNTEAFF,TGTGCCAGCAGTCAACCGGGGAACACTGAAGCTTTCTTT
TRBJ2-3,.,TRBV10-1,16,.,CASSDEALGFADTQYF,TGCGCCAGCAGTGACGAGGCCTTGGGGTTTGCAGATACGCAGTATTTT
TRBJ2-7,.,TRBV6-5,13,.,CASRVPSSGEQYF,TGTGCCAGCAGGGTACCGAGCTCCGGCGAGCAGTACTTC
TRBJ2-3,.,TRBV19,12,.,CASSDWGDTQYF,TGTGCCAGTAGTGATTGGGGGGATACGCAGTATTTT
TRBJ1-4,TRBD1,TRBV19,15,.,CASRLYGTANEKLFF,TGTGCCAGTAGACTATACGGGACAGCTAATGAAAAACTGTTTTTT
TRBJ2-3,TRBD2,TRBV5-1,16,.,CASSYDLAGVEDTQYF,TGCGCCAGCAGCTACGATCTGGCGGGAGTCGAAGATACGCAGTATTTT
TRBJ1-5,.,TRBV9,13,.,CASSVEGKQPQHF,TGTGCCAGCAGCGTAGAGGGAAAGCAGCCCCAGCATTTT
TRBJ1-4,.,TRBV30,18,.,CAWSVGVAQGLMYEKLFF,TGTGCCTGGAGTGTAGGTGTCGCCCAGGGGCTTATGTATGAAAAACTGTTTTTT
TRBJ2-5,TRBD1,TRBV5-5,13,once,CASSWDSRQTQYF,TGTGCCAGCAGCTGGGACAGTAGACAGACCCAGTACTTC
TRBJ2-2,TRBD2,TRBV10-2,17,.,CASSPPWLAGNTGELFF,TGCGCCAGCAGCCCCCCCTGGCTAGCGGGAAACACCGGGGAGCTGTTTTTT
TRBJ1-4,.,TRBV28,14,.,CASSLVQYNEKLFF,TGTGCCAGCAGTTTGGTGCAGTATAATGAAAAACTGTTTTTT
TRBJ2-4,.,TRBV7-7,15,few,CASSLAFGHKNIQYF,TGTGCTAGCAGCTTAGCGTTCGGCCACAAAAACATTCAGTACTTC
TRBJ2-6,TRBD2,TRBV27,17,.,CASLAQAGTPGANVLTF,TGTGCCAGCCTTGCGCAAGCGGGAACTCCTGGGGCCAACGTCCTGACTTTC
TRBJ1-5,.,TRBV6-5,15,.,CASSYSILEGQPQHF,TGTGCCAGCAGTTACTCAATTCTGGAAGGACAGCCCCAGCATTTT
TRBJ1-1,.,TRBV27,15,.,CASSRTDLENTEAFF,TGTGCCAGCAGTCGAACAGACCTAGAGAACACTGAAGCTTTCTTT
TRBJ1-6,TRBD1,TRBV18,13,.,CASSPEDRAPLHF,TGTGCCAGCTCACCCGAGGACAGGGCGCCCCTCCACTTT
TRBJ2-1,TRBD1,TRBV30,14,.,CAWRRDRGSNEQFF,TGTGCCTGGAGGCGGGACAGGGGGTCGAATGAGCAGTTCTTC
TRBJ2-1,TRBD2,TRBV2,15,.,CASSEGLAGINEQFF,TGTGCCAGCAGTGAAGGACTAGCGGGGATCAATGAGCAGTTCTTC
TRBJ1-2,.,TRBV21-1,15,.,CASSGRDRENYGYTF,TGTGCCAGCAGCGGACGGGACAGGGAGAATTATGGCTACACCTTC
TRBJ1-5,.,TRBV25-1,16,.,CASSEYPSREGQPQHF,TGTGCCAGCAGTGAATACCCCAGCCGGGAGGGTCAGCCCCAGCATTTT
TRBJ2-5,.,TRBV9,14,.,CASSVGSSQETQYF,TGTGCCAGCAGCGTCGGATCTTCACAAGAGACCCAGTACTTC
TRBJ2-5,TRBD1,TRBV4-3,18,.,CASSQDLGLDRGQETQYF,TGCGCCAGCAGCCAAGATCTGGGGCTCGACAGGGGGCAAGAGACCCAGTACTTC
TRBJ1-2,.,TRBV5-5,12,.,CASSPDSYGYTF,TGTGCCAGCAGCCCTGACAGCTATGGCTACACCTTC
TRBJ1-2,.,TRBV5-1,13,.,CASSLGLNYGYTF,TGCGCCAGCAGCCTCGGTCTTAACTATGGCTACACCTTC